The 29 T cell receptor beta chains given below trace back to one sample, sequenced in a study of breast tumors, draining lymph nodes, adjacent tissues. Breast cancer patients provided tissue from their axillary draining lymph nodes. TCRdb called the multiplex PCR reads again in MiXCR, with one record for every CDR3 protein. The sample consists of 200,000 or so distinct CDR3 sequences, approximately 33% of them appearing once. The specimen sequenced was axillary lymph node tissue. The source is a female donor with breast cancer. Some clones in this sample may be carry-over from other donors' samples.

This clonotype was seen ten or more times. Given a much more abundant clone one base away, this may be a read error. The CDR3 coding sequence is TGCAGTGCTAGAGATCTTGGGCATCCTACCTATGGCTACACCTTC. Its protein is CSARDLGHPTYGYTF. The rearrangement joins TRBV20-1 to TRBJ1-2; D ambiguous. Germline V gene sequence: CDR1 DFQATT, CDR2 SNEGSKA (reference sequence). The ends were cut back, 0 bases at V and 4 bases at J, with 15 bases in the middle. This CDR3 is 15 amino acids long.

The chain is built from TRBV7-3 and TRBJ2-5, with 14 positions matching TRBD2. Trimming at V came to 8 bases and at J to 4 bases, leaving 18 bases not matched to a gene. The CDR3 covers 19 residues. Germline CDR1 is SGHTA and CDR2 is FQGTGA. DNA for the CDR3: TGTGCCAGCGGGAGGCAGGGGGAGACTAGCGGGAGGGTTAGAGAGACCCAGTACTTC. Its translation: CASGRQGETSGRVRETQYF.

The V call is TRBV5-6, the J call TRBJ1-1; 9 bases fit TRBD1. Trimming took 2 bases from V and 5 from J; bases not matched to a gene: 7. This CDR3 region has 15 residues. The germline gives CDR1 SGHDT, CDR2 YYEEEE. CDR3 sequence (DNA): TGTGCCAGCAGCTTTCTTACAGGGGGCGGAACTGAAGCTTTCTTT. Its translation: CASSFLTGGGTEAFF.

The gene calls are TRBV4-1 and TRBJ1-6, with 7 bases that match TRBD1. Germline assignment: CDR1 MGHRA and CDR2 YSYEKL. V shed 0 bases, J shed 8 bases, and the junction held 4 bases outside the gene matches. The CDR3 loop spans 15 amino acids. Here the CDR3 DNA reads TGCGCCAGCAGCCAAGAGGCAACAGGGGATTCACCCCTCCACTTT. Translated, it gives CASSQEATGDSPLHF.

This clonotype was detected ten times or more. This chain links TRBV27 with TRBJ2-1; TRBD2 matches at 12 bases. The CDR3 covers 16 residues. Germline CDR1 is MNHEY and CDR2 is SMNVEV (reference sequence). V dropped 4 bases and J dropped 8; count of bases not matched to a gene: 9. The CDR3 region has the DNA TGTGCCAGCAGTTCACGGACTAGCGGGGTGAAGGATGAGCAGTTCTTC. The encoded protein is CASSSRTSGVKDEQFF.

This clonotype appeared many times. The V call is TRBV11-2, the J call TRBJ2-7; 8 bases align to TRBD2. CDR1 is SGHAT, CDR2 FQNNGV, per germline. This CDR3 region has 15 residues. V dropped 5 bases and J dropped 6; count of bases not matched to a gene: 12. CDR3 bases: TGTGCCAGCAGCGCTTTGGGGGCTCGGGAGGGCGAGCAGTACTTC. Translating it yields CASSALGAREGEQYF. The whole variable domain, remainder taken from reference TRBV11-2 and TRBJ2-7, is EAGVAQSPRYKIIEKRQSVAFWCNPISGHATLYWYQQILGQGPKLLIQFQNNGVVDDSQLPKDRFSAERLKGVDSTLKIQPAKLEDSAVYLCASSALGAREGEQYFGPGTRLTVT.

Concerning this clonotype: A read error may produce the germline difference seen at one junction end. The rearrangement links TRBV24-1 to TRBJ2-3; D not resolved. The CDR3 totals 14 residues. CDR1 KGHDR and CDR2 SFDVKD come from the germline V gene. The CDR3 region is CATSISSTSDTQCF. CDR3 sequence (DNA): TGTGCCACCAGTATCTCCTCTACGTCAGATACGCAGTGTTTT.

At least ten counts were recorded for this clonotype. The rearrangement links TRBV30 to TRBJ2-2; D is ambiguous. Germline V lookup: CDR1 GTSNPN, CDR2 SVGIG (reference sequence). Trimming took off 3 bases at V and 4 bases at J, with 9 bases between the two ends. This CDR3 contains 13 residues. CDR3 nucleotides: TGTGCCTGGAGGAGACCGGGCACCGGGGAGCTGTTTTTT. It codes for CAWRRPGTGELFF.

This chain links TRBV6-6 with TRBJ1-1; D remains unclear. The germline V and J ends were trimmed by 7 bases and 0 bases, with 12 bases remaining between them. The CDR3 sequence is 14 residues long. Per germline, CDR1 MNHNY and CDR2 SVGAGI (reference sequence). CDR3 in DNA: TGTGCCAGCAAACCAGGATACATGAACACTGAAGCTTTCTTT. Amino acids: CASKPGYMNTEAFF.

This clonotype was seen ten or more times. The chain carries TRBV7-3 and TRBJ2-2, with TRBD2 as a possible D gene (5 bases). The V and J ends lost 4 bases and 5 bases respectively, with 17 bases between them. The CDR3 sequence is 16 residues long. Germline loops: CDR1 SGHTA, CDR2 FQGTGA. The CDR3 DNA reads TGTGCCAGCAGCTCTACTCGGAACCCGGGGACCGGGGAGCTGTTTTTT. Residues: CASSSTRNPGTGELFF.

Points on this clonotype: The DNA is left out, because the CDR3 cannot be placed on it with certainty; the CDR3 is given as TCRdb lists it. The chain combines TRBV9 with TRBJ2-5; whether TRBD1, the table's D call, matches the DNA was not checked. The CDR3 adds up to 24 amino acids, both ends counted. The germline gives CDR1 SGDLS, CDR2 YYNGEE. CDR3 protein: CASSVGGYNEQFFGLTEYQETQYF.

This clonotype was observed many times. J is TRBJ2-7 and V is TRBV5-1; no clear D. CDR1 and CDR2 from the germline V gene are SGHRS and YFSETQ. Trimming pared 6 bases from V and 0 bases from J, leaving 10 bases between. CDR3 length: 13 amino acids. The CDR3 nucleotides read TGCGCCAGCAAGCTGTCGGGCTCCTACGAGCAGTACTTC. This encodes CASKLSGSYEQYF.

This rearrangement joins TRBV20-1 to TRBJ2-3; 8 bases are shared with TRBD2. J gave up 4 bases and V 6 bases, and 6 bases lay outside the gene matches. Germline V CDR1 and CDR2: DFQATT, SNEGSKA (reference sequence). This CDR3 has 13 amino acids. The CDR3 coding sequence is TGCAGTGCGTCCGGGACTAGACCAGATACGCAGTATTTT. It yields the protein CSASGTRPDTQYF.

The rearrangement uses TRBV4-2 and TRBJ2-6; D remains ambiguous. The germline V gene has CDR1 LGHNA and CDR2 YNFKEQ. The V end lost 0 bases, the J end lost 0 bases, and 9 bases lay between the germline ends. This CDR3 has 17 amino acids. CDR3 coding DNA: TGTGCCAGCAGCCAAGATCTGGTTAGCTCTGGGGCCAACGTCCTGACTTTC. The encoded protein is CASSQDLVSSGANVLTF.

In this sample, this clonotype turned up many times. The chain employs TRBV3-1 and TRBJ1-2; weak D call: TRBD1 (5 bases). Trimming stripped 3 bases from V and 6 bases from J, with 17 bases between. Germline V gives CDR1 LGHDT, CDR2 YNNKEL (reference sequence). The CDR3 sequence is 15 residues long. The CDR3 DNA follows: TGTGCCAGCAGCCAGGCTTCGACAGCTCGGGATGGCTACACCTTC. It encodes CASSQASTARDGYTF.

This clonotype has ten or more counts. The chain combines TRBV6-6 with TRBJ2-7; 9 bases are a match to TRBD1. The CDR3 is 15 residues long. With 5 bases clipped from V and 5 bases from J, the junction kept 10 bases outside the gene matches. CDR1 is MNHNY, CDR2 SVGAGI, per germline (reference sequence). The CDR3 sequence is CASSRPGTGTNEQYF. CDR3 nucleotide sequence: TGTGCCAGCAGTCGCCCCGGGACAGGGACCAACGAGCAGTACTTC.

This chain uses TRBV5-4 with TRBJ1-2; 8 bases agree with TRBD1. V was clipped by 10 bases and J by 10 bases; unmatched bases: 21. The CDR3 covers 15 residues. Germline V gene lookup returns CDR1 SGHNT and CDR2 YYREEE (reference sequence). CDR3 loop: CAFRADRDPNNDYTF. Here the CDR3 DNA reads TGTGCCTTTCGTGCGGACAGGGATCCCAATAATGACTACACCTTC.

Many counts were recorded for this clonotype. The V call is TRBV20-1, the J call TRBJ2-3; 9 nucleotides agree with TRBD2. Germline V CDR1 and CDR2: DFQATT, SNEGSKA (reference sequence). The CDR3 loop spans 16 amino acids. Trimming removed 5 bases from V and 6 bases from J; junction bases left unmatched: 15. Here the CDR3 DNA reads TGCAGTGCTCCCCGAGCGGGAGGTTTTATCGGGGATACGCAGTATTTT. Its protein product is CSAPRAGGFIGDTQYF.

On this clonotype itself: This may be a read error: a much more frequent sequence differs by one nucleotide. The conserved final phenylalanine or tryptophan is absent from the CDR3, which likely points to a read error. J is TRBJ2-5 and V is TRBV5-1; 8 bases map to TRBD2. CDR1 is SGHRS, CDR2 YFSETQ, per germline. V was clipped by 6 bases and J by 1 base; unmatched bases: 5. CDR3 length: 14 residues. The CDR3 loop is CASTSGGGQETQYC. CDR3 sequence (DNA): TGCGCCAGCACCTCCGGGGGGGGCCAAGAGACCCAGTACTGC.

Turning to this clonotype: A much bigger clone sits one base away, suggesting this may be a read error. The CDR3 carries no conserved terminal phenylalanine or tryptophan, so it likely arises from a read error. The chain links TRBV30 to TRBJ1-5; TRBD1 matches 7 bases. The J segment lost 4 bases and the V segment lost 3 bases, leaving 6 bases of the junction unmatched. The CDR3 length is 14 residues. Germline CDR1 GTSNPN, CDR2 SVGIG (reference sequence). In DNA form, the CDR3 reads TGTGCCTGGAGCGGACAGGACCCAAATCAGCCCCAGCATTCT. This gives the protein CAWSGQDPNQPQHS.

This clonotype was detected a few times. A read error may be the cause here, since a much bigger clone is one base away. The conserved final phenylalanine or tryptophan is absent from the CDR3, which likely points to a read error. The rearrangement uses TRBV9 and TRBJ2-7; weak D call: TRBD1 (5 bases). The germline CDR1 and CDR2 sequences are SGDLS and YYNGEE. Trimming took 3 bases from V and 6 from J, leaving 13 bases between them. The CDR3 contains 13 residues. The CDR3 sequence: CASSGSTGVEQYS. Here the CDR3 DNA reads TGTGCCAGCAGCGGATCTACAGGAGTCGAGCAGTACTCC.

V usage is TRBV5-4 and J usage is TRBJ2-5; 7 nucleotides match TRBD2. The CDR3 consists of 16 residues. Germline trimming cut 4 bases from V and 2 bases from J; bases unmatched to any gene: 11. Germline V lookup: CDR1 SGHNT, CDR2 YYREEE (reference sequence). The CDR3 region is CASSGGTTGGQETQYF. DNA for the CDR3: TGTGCCAGCAGCGGGGGGACTACCGGGGGGCAAGAGACCCAGTACTTC.

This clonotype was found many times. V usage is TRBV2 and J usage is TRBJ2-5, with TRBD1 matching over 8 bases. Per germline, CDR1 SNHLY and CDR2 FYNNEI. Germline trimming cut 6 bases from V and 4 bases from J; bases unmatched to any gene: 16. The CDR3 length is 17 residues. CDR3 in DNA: TGTGCCAGCAGAGATCCTCTGACAGGGGCACGTCGAGAGACCCAGTACTTC. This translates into CASRDPLTGARRETQYF.

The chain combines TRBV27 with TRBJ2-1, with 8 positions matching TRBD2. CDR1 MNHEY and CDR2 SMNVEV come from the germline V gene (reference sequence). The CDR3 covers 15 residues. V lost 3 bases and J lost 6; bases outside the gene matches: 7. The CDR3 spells CASSFRAGGLNEQFF. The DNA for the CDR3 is TGTGCCAGCAGTTTTCGGGCGGGAGGTCTCAATGAGCAGTTCTTC.

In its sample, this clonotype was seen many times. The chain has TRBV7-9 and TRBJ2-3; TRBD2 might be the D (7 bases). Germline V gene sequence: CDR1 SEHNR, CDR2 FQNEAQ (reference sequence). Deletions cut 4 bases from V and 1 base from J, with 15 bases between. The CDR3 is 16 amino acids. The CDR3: CASSSQGGVGTDTQYF. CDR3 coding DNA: TGTGCCAGCAGCTCACAAGGGGGGGTGGGCACAGATACGCAGTATTTT.

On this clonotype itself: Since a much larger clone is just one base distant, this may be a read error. The CDR3 reads CASSLRHGGQDSPLHF. The CDR3 region has the DNA TGTGCCAGCAGCTTACGTCACGGGGGGCAGGATTCACCCCTCCACTTT. The rearrangement uses TRBV7-3 and TRBJ1-6, with a possible D match to TRBD1 (6 bases). The CDR3 has 16 residues. Germline CDR1 SGHTA, CDR2 FQGTGA. The V end lost 2 bases, the J end lost 8 bases, and 16 bases lay between the germline ends.

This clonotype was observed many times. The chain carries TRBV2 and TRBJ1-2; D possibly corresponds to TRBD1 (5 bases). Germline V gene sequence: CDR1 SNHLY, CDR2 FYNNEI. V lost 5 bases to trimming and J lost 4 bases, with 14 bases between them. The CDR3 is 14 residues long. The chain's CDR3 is CASSSGTGPYGYTF. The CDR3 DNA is TGTGCCAGCAGTTCCGGGACGGGTCCCTATGGCTACACCTTC.

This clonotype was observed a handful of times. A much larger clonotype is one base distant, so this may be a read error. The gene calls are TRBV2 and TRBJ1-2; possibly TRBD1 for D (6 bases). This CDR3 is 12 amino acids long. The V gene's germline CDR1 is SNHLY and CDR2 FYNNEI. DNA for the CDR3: TGTGCCAGCAGTGAGGGCAGGGGTGGCTACGCCTTC. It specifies CASSEGRGGYAF.

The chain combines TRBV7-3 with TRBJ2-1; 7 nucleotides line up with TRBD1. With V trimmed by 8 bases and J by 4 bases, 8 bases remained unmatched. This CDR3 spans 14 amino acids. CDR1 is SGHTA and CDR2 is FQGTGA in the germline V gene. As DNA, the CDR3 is TGTGCCAGCGGTAAGGGGGCGCGGTACAATGAGCAGTTCTTC. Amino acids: CASGKGARYNEQFF.